These T cell receptor beta chains were read from a single sample in a study of OX40 agonist ivuxolimab in advanced cancers. The protocol was immunoSEQ multiplex PCR, while the TCRdb copy is restricted to in-frame clones and leaves out a portion. The table includes some 30,000 clones, approximately 84% detected once. This specimen was CD4+ or CD8+ T cells sorted from blood, taken in a trial of the OX40 agonist ivuxolimab. Receptor source: an adult with an advanced solid tumor such as melanoma, head and neck, liver or kidney cancer. The CDR3 runs from the conserved cysteine through the conserved F or W. D genes are given only for firm matches. Clone size is shown for a subset of rows, as once, few, many or a class of expanded clone.

V	D	size	J	DNA	CDR3
TRBV4-1	NA	NA	TRBJ1-2	TGCGCCAGCAGCCAAGAGATAGAGGGGATCGGCTACACCTTC	CASSQEIEGIGYTF
TRBV7-9	NA	NA	TRBJ1-4	TGTGCCGGGGCCGGTCAAGCGGGCCTCGGAAAACTGTTTTTT	CAGAGQAGLGKLFF
TRBV7-9	NA	once	TRBJ2-5	TGTGCCAGCAGCTTAGGCTTAGCGGAGACCCAGTACTTC	CASSLGLAETQYF
TRBV19	TRBD1	NA	TRBJ1-2	TGTGCCAGTAGGGAGGGGGCAAGATACACCTTC	CASREGARYTF
TRBV29-1	NA	NA	TRBJ1-1	TGCAGCGCCCCTGGGGGGGAGGCTGAAGCTTTCTTT	CSAPGGEAEAFF
TRBV28	TRBD1	NA	TRBJ2-7	TGTGCCAGCAACCCGGGACAGGGGCGATACGAGCAGTACTTC	CASNPGQGRYEQYF
TRBV28	NA	NA	TRBJ1-3	TGTGCCAGCAGTTTAGGGGGTGTTTACTCTGGAAACACCATATATTTT	CASSLGGVYSGNTIYF
TRBV2	NA	NA	TRBJ1-5	TGTGCCAGCCGCGCATACCCTAACGGCAATCAGCCCCAGCATTTT	CASRAYPNGNQPQHF
TRBV11-2	TRBD2	NA	TRBJ2-1	TGTGCCAGCAGCTCCTGGACTAGCGGCTACAATGAGCAGTTCTTC	CASSSWTSGYNEQFF
TRBV11-2	NA	NA	TRBJ2-1	TGTGCCATCGGCCCCCCAGGGAGCTCCTACAATGAGCAGTTCTTC	CAIGPPGSSYNEQFF
TRBV4-1	NA	NA	TRBJ2-1	TGCGCCAGCAGCCAATCCCCTGACATGAATGAGCAGTTCTTC	CASSQSPDMNEQFF
TRBV18	TRBD2	medium-sized	TRBJ2-7	TGTGCCAGCTCAGGGACTAGCGGGAAGAGCCCCTACGAGCAGTACTTC	CASSGTSGKSPYEQYF
TRBV6-1	NA	NA	TRBJ2-1	TGTGCCAGCAGTGAAGCTACGACAGTACTCTACAATGAGCAGTTCTTC	CASSEATTVLYNEQFF
TRBV6-6	NA	NA	TRBJ2-7	TGTGCCAGCAGTTACCCGGGGGTAGACGAGCAGTACTTC	CASSYPGVDEQYF
TRBV1	NA	NA	TRBJ2-7	TGCACCAGCAGCCAAGAATGGGTCTGCGGGAGGAGCTCCTACGAGCAGTACTTC	CTSSQEWVCGRSSYEQYF